There are a few counts of the clone carrying this TCR beta chain. Its antigen is currently unknown. One entry per CDR3 protein, called by TCRdb with MiXCR from the RT-PCR reads. The sample records 630,000 or so distinct CDR3 sequences, approximately 15% being singletons. Germline V gene sequence: CDR1 DFQATT, CDR2 SNEGSKA (reference sequence). With 0 bases removed from V and 0 bases from J, the gap between germline ends came to 12 bases. The CDR3 extends over 16 amino acids. These data originate in a study of response to subunit inactivated influenza vaccine. Broader study findings: A suggestion made by the authors is that each seasonal influenza vaccination recruits few new T cells.

Sequenced material: PBMCs from blood, taken 12 days after vaccination. The J gene is TRBJ2-1, the V gene TRBV20-1; D not certain. The TCR originated in a man aged 50 to 60 who received an inactivated influenza vaccine. The CDR3 nucleotides read TGCAGTGCTAGAGACTTACTTCCCCTCTCCTACAATGAGCAGTTCTTC. It yields the protein CSARDLLPLSYNEQFF.